The T cell receptor beta chain under discussion was sequenced for a study of technical replicates of blood from a handful of donors. The CDR3 has 14 amino acids. The germline V and J ends were trimmed by 0 bases and 4 bases, with 10 bases remaining between them. Per germline, CDR1 SGHNT and CDR2 YYREEE (reference sequence). Generated by immunoSEQ multiplex PCR, the TCRdb table keeps only in-frame clones and is missing some. The sample has fewer than 90,000 clones, 85% to 95% seen once; the top ten hold 0.25%. The sequenced sample consisted of T cells isolated from PBMCs. This TCR derives from a human donor in good health. This rearrangement joins TRBV5-4 to TRBJ1-2, with a possible D match to TRBD1 (6 bases). In DNA, the CDR3 is TGTGCCAGCAGCTTGGATTCAGGGGCCTATGGCTACACCTTC. Translation gives CASSLDSGAYGYTF.